These 28 T cell receptor beta chains were all obtained from the same sample, sequenced in a study of blood T cell repertoires in COVID-19. The table came from immunoSEQ multiplex PCR; TCRdb's copy has only in-frame clones and leaves some out. This repertoire shows approximately 98,000 clones, just over 85% found once; its top ten account for over 2%. The sample comprised peripheral blood. The receptors derive from a human donor in a cohort sampled during active COVID-19.

The chain uses TRBV6-6 and TRBJ1-5; D unresolved. CDR3 length equals 12 residues. Germline loops: CDR1 MNHNY, CDR2 SVGAGI (reference sequence). V lost 6 bases to trimming and J lost 7 bases, with 10 bases between them. The CDR3 DNA is TGTGCCAGCAGAGACTTGGTCCAGCCCCAGCATTTT. Protein sequence: CASRDLVQPQHF.

The CDR3 DNA reads as TGTGCCAGCAGCCCCACCGGGAACTCCTACAATGAGCAGTTCTTC. Translated: CASSPTGNSYNEQFF. The rearrangement joins TRBV5-4 to TRBJ2-1; maybe TRBD2 (5 bases). The germline gives CDR1 SGHNT, CDR2 YYREEE (reference sequence). The CDR3 sequence is 15 residues long. Trimming shortened V by 4 bases and J by 0 bases, and 11 bases separated the two germline ends.

The chain is built from TRBV10-1 and TRBJ2-2, with TRBD2 matching 7 bases. CDR1 and CDR2 (germline): WNHNN, SYGVQD (reference sequence). The CDR3 runs 14 residues. Trimming at V came to 3 bases and at J to 7 bases, leaving 5 bases not matched to a gene. CDR3 region: CASSDTREDGELFF. The CDR3 nucleotides are TGCGCCAGCAGTGATACACGGGAGGACGGGGAGCTGTTTTTT.

The genes are TRBV7-9 and TRBJ2-5; 9 bases are a match to TRBD1. After removal of 5 bases from V and 2 bases from J, the junction contained 6 bases not matched to a gene. This CDR3 is built from 15 residues. CDR1 is SEHNR, CDR2 FQNEAQ, per germline (reference sequence). In DNA, the CDR3 is TGTGCCAGCAGCAGACAGGGGGAACCTCAAGAGACCCAGTACTTC. Its translation is CASSRQGEPQETQYF.

The chain links TRBV7-8 to TRBJ1-1; 7 bases agree with TRBD1. Unmatched junction bases numbered 3, after V lost 4 bases and J lost 1 base. The CDR3 spans 14 residues. In germline, CDR1 is SGHVS, CDR2 FQNEAQ. CDR3 sequence: CASSSRGSNTEAFF. In DNA, the CDR3 is TGTGCCAGCAGCTCCAGGGGGTCGAACACTGAAGCTTTCTTT.

This chain links TRBV5-3 with TRBJ1-5; D remains unclear. TRBV5-3 is an ORF for which the function is uncertain. V shed 0 bases and J shed 5 bases, with 12 bases lying between them. The CDR3 extends over 15 amino acids. This CDR3 is CARSLVTPQYQPQHF. In DNA form, the CDR3 reads TGTGCCAGAAGCTTGGTGACTCCACAATATCAGCCCCAGCATTTT.

The chain links TRBV18 to TRBJ1-3, with TRBD1 matching over 10 bases. The germline gives CDR1 KGHSH, CDR2 LQKENI. Germline trimming cut 4 bases from V and 2 bases from J; bases unmatched to any gene: 5. This CDR3 contains 16 residues. The CDR3 DNA reads TGTGCCAGCTCACTGGGGACAGGGGACCCTGGAAACACCATATATTTT. Translating it yields CASSLGTGDPGNTIYF.

The chain uses TRBV15 and TRBJ2-3; 8 nucleotides align to TRBD1. The CDR3 runs to 15 residues. Germline CDR1 LNHNV, CDR2 YYDKDF (reference sequence). The J segment lost 2 bases and the V segment lost 1 base, leaving 2 bases of the junction unmatched. The CDR3 here is CATSRGQGATDTQYF. The CDR3 DNA follows: TGTGCCACCAGCAGAGGGCAGGGGGCCACAGATACGCAGTATTTT.

V is TRBV4-1 and J is TRBJ2-3; 9 positions match TRBD2. Germline lookup yields CDR1 MGHRA and CDR2 YSYEKL. The junction had 10 bases not matched to a gene; V was cut back by 4 bases and J by 2 bases. The CDR3 has 17 amino acids. The CDR3 loop reads CASSPQGSGGLTDTQYF. The CDR3 region has the DNA TGCGCCAGCAGCCCTCAAGGTAGCGGGGGACTCACAGATACGCAGTATTTT.

The chain has TRBV4-1 and TRBJ1-6; tentatively, D is TRBD1 (6 bases). From germline, CDR1 is MGHRA and CDR2 YSYEKL. The V gene lost 0 bases and the J gene lost 10 bases, with 10 bases spanning the gap. This CDR3 has 14 residues. The CDR3 region is CASSQEPQGSPLHF. The CDR3 bases are TGCGCCAGCAGCCAAGAACCTCAGGGGTCACCCCTCCACTTT.

The gene calls are TRBV5-5 and TRBJ1-6; D not resolved. The germline V and J ends were trimmed by 0 bases and 10 bases, with 8 bases remaining between them. Germline V lookup: CDR1 SGHKS, CDR2 YYEKEE (reference sequence). This CDR3 has 13 amino acids. The CDR3 nucleotides are TGTGCCAGCAGCTTGGAGGCGGGATCACCCCTCCACTTT. Its translation: CASSLEAGSPLHF.

The sample holds a few counts of this clone. The V call is TRBV19, the J call TRBJ1-5; a possible D gene is TRBD1 (6 bases). Trimming stripped 0 bases from V and 7 bases from J, with 10 bases between. CDR1 LNHDA and CDR2 SQIVND come from the germline V gene (reference sequence). The CDR3 has 14 amino acids. The DNA for the CDR3 is TGTGCCAGTAGTATAGAGGGGGCAAGGCAGCCCCAGCATTTT. It specifies CASSIEGARQPQHF. Full variable domain (outside the CDR3, taken from reference TRBV19 and TRBJ1-5): DGGITQSPKYLFRKEGQNVTLSCEQNLNHDAMYWYRQDPGQGLRLIYYSQIVNDFQKGDIAEGYSVSREKKESFPLTVTSAQKNPTAFYLCASSIEGARQPQHFGDGTRLSIL.

The count of this clone is one. The J gene is TRBJ1-2, the V gene TRBV11-2; D is unresolved. V lost 3 bases to trimming and J lost 2 bases, with 10 bases between them. Germline CDR1 and CDR2: SGHAT and FQNNGV. The CDR3 length is 14 residues. CDR3 coding DNA: TGTGCCAGCAGCTTCGGTTCAGGAAACTATGGCTACACCTTC. Amino acid sequence: CASSFGSGNYGYTF.

V and J are TRBV7-3 and TRBJ2-3; 7 bases align to TRBD2. This CDR3 region has 12 residues. Germline CDR1 SGHTA, CDR2 FQGTGA. With 5 bases clipped from V and 10 bases from J, the junction kept 6 bases outside the gene matches. The CDR3 is CASSVPGGSQYF. CDR3 DNA sequence: TGTGCCAGCAGCGTTCCGGGGGGATCGCAGTATTTT. Combining the CDR3 with reference TRBV7-3 and TRBJ2-3 gives the whole variable domain GAGVSQTPSNKVTEKGKYVELRCDPISGHTALYWYRQSLGQGPEFLIYFQGTGAADDSGLPNDRFFAVRPEGSVSTLKIQRTERGDSAVYLCASSVPGGSQYFGPGTRLTVL.

The sample holds a few counts of this clone. The chain has TRBV6-5 and TRBJ2-7; TRBD1 aligns across 9 bases. Germline V lookup: CDR1 MNHEY, CDR2 SVGAGI. J lost 6 bases, V lost 7 bases, and 13 bases had no gene match. This CDR3 is built from 15 residues. CDR3: CASNPSGGQGPEQYF. CDR3 sequence (DNA): TGTGCCAGCAATCCCTCCGGGGGACAGGGCCCCGAGCAGTACTTC.

This chain connects TRBV30 to TRBJ1-1; D ambiguous. CDR3 length: 15 residues. Germline CDR1 reads GTSNPN; CDR2 reads SVGIG (reference sequence). The V gene lost 4 bases and the J gene lost 4 bases, with 19 bases spanning the gap. Here the CDR3 reads CAWTADAIRGTEAFF. As DNA, the CDR3 is TGTGCCTGGACCGCGGACGCCATCCGGGGCACTGAAGCTTTCTTT.

The rearrangement uses TRBV6-5 and TRBJ1-1; no clear D gene. The CDR3 is 11 amino acids. CDR1 and CDR2 from the germline V gene are MNHEY and SVGAGI. The CDR3 coding sequence is TGTAACGCGGGTTTGAACACTGAAGCTTTCTTT. As protein: CNAGLNTEAFF.

This clone was seen only once. The chain employs TRBV5-1 and TRBJ2-2; 9 nucleotides line up with TRBD1. Germline V lookup: CDR1 SGHRS, CDR2 YFSETQ. The CDR3 has 14 amino acids. The V gene end was trimmed by 3 bases and the J gene end by 7 bases; junction bases not matched to a gene: 4. The CDR3: CASSWDRVNGELFF. CDR3 nucleotides: TGCGCCAGCAGCTGGGACAGGGTAAACGGGGAGCTGTTTTTT.

This chain joins TRBV10-2 and TRBJ1-1; 10 positions match TRBD1. CDR1 and CDR2 (germline): WSHSY, SAAADI. Trimming took 8 bases from V and 1 from J; bases not matched to a gene: 1. This CDR3 has 13 amino acids. The CDR3 loop is CASGDRGNTEAFF. The CDR3 DNA sequence: TGCGCCAGCGGGGACAGGGGGAACACTGAAGCTTTCTTT.

The chain uses TRBV2 and TRBJ2-7, with TRBD1 matching 7 bases. V lost 3 bases and J lost 4; bases outside the gene matches: 12. The CDR3 consists of 16 residues. CDR1 SNHLY and CDR2 FYNNEI come from the germline V gene. CDR3 in DNA: TGTGCCAGCAGTGACCCCACAGGGGAGTCTTCGTACGAGCAGTACTTC. The encoded protein is CASSDPTGESSYEQYF. Drawing the rest from reference TRBV2 and TRBJ2-7, the complete variable domain is EPEVTQTPSHQVTQMGQEVILRCVPISNHLYFYWYRQILGQKVEFLVSFYNNEISEKSEIFDDQFSVERPDGSNFTLKIRSTKLEDSAMYFCASSDPTGESSYEQYFGPGTRLTVT.

The genes are TRBV29-1 and TRBJ1-5; unclear D gene. Germline lookup yields CDR1 SQVTM and CDR2 ANQGSEA. This CDR3 has 16 residues. V gave up 4 bases and J gave up 3 bases, with 19 bases separating them. The DNA of the CDR3 is TGCAGCGTTGTCCGGAGGGAAGGGCATTCCAATCAGCCCCAGCATTTT. Its translation is CSVVRREGHSNQPQHF.

This clone has just a few counts. The rearrangement joins TRBV6-6 to TRBJ2-1; 7 bases agree with TRBD2. Per germline, CDR1 MNHNY and CDR2 SVGAGI (reference sequence). The CDR3 contains 15 residues. V lost 2 bases, J lost 6 bases, and 7 bases stayed unmatched. The DNA for the CDR3 is TGTGCCAGCAGTTACGGGCTGGGGGGGGTCAATGAGCAGTTCTTC. This encodes CASSYGLGGVNEQFF.

The gene calls are TRBV19 and TRBJ1-1; 7 positions match TRBD1. This CDR3 has 14 amino acids. From germline, CDR1 is LNHDA and CDR2 SQIVND (reference sequence). Trimming removed 0 bases from V and 4 bases from J; junction bases left unmatched: 2. In nucleotides, the CDR3 is TGTGCCAGTAGTATAGATCAGGGGGTCACTGAAGCTTTCTTT. Protein sequence: CASSIDQGVTEAFF.

The chain has TRBV7-8 and TRBJ2-1; TRBD2 matches at 9 bases. CDR1 is SGHVS, CDR2 FQNEAQ, per germline. The CDR3 consists of 17 residues. J lost 8 bases, V lost 0 bases, and 11 bases had no gene match. The DNA of the CDR3 is TGTGCCAGCAGCTTAGCTTCTTTGGGACTAGCCGAAGATGAGCAGTTCTTC. It is translated as CASSLASLGLAEDEQFF.

The V call is TRBV4-2, the J call TRBJ2-3; TRBD2 might be the D (5 bases). CDR1 is LGHNA, CDR2 YNFKEQ, per germline. Trimming pared 4 bases from V and 5 bases from J, leaving 16 bases between. CDR3 length: 15 residues. The CDR3: CASSPSGGEGDTQYF. For the CDR3, the DNA is TGTGCCAGCAGCCCGTCGGGCGGAGAGGGAGATACGCAGTATTTT.

The table lists this clone with a count of one. The chain employs TRBV7-2 and TRBJ2-3; 7 positions agree with TRBD2. Trimming took 6 bases from V and 0 from J; bases not matched to a gene: 3. This CDR3 has 14 residues. CDR1 is SGHTA, CDR2 FQGNSA, per germline. CDR3 coding DNA: TGTGCCAGCAGAAAGCGGGGCAGCACAGATACGCAGTATTTT. As protein: CASRKRGSTDTQYF.

This chain uses TRBV24-1 with TRBJ2-3; weak D call: TRBD2 (5 bases). V lost 3 bases, J lost 7 bases, and 16 bases lay in between. The CDR3 is made up of 15 amino acids. Germline V gene lookup returns CDR1 KGHDR and CDR2 SFDVKD. CDR3 sequence (DNA): TGTGCCACCAGTGATCCCTACGGACTTGATTATACGCAGTATTTT. The encoded protein is CATSDPYGLDYTQYF.

J is TRBJ1-6 and V is TRBV10-3; TRBD1 agrees at 8 bases. V dropped 7 bases and J dropped 10; count of bases not matched to a gene: 6. The germline V gene encodes CDR1 ENHRY and CDR2 SYGVKD. The CDR3 is made up of 13 amino acids. The CDR3 protein is CAITTGESSPLHF. CDR3 DNA sequence: TGTGCCATCACGACAGGGGAATCATCACCCCTCCACTTT.